The following is a T cell receptor beta chain sequence with its context. The entry originates in a study of T cell responses to AZD1222 COVID-19 vaccine. Only in-frame clones appear in the TCRdb table, and some are missing; sequencing was by immunoSEQ multiplex PCR. The table shows 90,000 to 110,000 clones, with roughly nine tenths occurring only once. The CDR3 extends over 16 amino acids. The germline V and J ends were trimmed by 4 bases and 4 bases, with 17 bases remaining between them. From germline, CDR1 is SGHVS and CDR2 FNYEAQ. The input for sequencing was peripheral blood, taken on day 0 of AZD1222 vaccination. The V and J genes are TRBV7-6 and TRBJ1-3; no firm D call. The sequence was collected from an adult in good health. The CDR3 DNA is TGTGCCAGCAGCTCCCCAAACACAAAGACCGGAAACACCATATATTTT. Translating it yields CASSSPNTKTGNTIYF.